This is a list of T cell receptor beta chains from one sample in a study of T cell repertoires in cytomegalovirus infection. TCRdb recomputed calls from the reads with MiXCR, one row per CDR3 protein. The sample records about 920,000 distinct CDR3 sequences, approximately 30% being singletons. No antigen is known for these receptors. The sample in question was cultured CD8+ T cells from PBMCs, obtained from culture after CMV antigen stimulation. Receptors originate from a human donor in good health (CMV status not recorded). Some clones in this sample may be carry-over from other donors' samples. Both conserved end residues are part of each CDR3. D genes are given only for firm matches. Some rows have no size entry. The others give once, few or many, or a class for an expanded clone.

d_gene,j_gene,abundance,v_gene,CDR3aa,CDR3nt
-,TRBJ2-7,many,TRBV6-6,CASAGITYEQYF,TGTGCCAGCGCGGGGATTACCTACGAGCAGTACTTC
TRBD2,TRBJ2-3,-,TRBV20-1,CSAASGGSTSTDTQYF,TGCAGTGCTGCTAGCGGGGGTTCGACTAGCACAGATACGCAGTATTTT
TRBD1,TRBJ2-5,few,TRBV7-6,CASSLADRGDETQYF,TGTGCTAGCAGCTTAGCTGACAGGGGAGATGAGACCCAGTACTTC
TRBD2,TRBJ2-3,-,TRBV7-9,CASSLPVGGAVRTDTQYF,TGTGCCAGCAGCCTCCCAGTCGGGGGGGCGGTTCGCACAGATACGCAGTATTTT
-,TRBJ2-6,-,TRBV19,CASSMGWGLNVLTF,TGTGCCAGTAGTATGGGTTGGGGGCTGAACGTCCTGACTTTC
-,TRBJ1-4,once,TRBV12-3/TRBV12-4,CASSESVEKLFF,TGTGCCAGCAGTGAGTCTGTTGAAAAACTGTTTTTT
TRBD2,TRBJ2-2,few,TRBV6-2/TRBV6-3,CASNPSGSVGELFF,TGTGCCAGCAATCCTAGCGGGAGCGTCGGGGAGCTGTTTTTT
-,TRBJ1-2,-,TRBV19,CASSLKAQDSNYGYTF,TGTGCCAGTAGTCTGAAAGCCCAGGACTCAAACTATGGCTACACCTTC
-,TRBJ2-1,-,TRBV6-1,CASSAGDGYYNEQFF,TGTGCCAGCAGTGCCGGGGACGGATACTACAATGAGCAGTTCTTC
-,TRBJ2-1,few,TRBV7-2,CASSPRSRGTSYNEQFF,TGTGCCAGCAGCCCCCGGTCCCGGGGGACCTCCTACAATGAGCAGTTCTTC
-,TRBJ2-3,once,TRBV9,CASSPGVLGADTQYF,TGTGCCAGCAGCCCCGGAGTGTTGGGGGCAGATACGCAGTATTTT
-,TRBJ1-1,few,TRBV2,CASSEALNTEAFF,TGTGCCAGCAGTGAGGCATTGAACACTGAAGCTTTCTTT
TRBD2,TRBJ2-3,-,TRBV27,CASSSLSGPSTDTQYF,TGTGCCAGCAGTTCGCTTAGCGGGCCTAGCACAGATACGCAGTATTTT
TRBD1,TRBJ1-2,-,TRBV7-9,CASSLIDRGYGYTF,TGTGCCAGCAGCTTAATTGACAGGGGCTATGGCTACACCTTC
TRBD2,TRBJ2-5,-,TRBV7-9,CASSSTSGLETQYF,TGTGCCAGCAGCTCGACTAGCGGCTTGGAGACCCAGTACTTC
-,TRBJ2-5,many,TRBV28,CASSLRGAHRETQYF,TGTGCCAGCAGCCTAAGGGGGGCGCACAGGGAGACCCAGTACTTC